Shown below are 2 T cell receptor beta chains from a single sample sequenced in a study of CD8+ T cells in alopecia areata. cDNA prepared by RNA extraction and subsequent reverse transcription served as the template for sequencing. The table came from immunoSEQ multiplex PCR; TCRdb's copy has only in-frame clones and leaves some out. The table includes more than 95,000 clones, about 40% detected once. Sequenced: CD4+ T cells sorted from blood. Source of these receptors: a human donor with alopecia areata.

The chain employs TRBV2 and TRBJ2-1; D unclear. The germline V gene has CDR1 SNHLY and CDR2 FYNNEI. There are 14 residues in the CDR3. V was pared by 6 bases and J by 3 bases, with 12 bases between. CDR3 sequence reads: CASSPSSGYNEQFF. CDR3 bases: TGTGCCAGCAGCCCATCCAGTGGCTACAATGAGCAGTTCTTC. Filled out from reference TRBV2 and TRBJ2-1, the complete variable domain reads EPEVTQTPSHQVTQMGQEVILRCVPISNHLYFYWYRQILGQKVEFLVSFYNNEISEKSEIFDDQFSVERPDGSNFTLKIRSTKLEDSAMYFCASSPSSGYNEQFFGPGTRLTVL.

V usage is TRBV28 and J usage is TRBJ2-4; a weak D match, TRBD1 (6 bases). Between the trimmed V and J ends, which lost 6 bases and 1 base, there was a span of 7 bases. Per the germline V gene, CDR1 is MDHEN and CDR2 is SYDVKM. The CDR3 sequence is 13 residues long. CDR3 in DNA: TGTGCCAGCAGCGACAGGGCCAAAAACATTCAGTACTTC. This sequence encodes CASSDRAKNIQYF.